The T cell receptor beta chain described here comes from a study of T cells in Graves' hyperthyroidism and ophthalmopathy. Study-wide results and limits: Most clonotypes expanded in thyroid above 0.001 were likewise present in blood.

The V end lost 4 bases, the J end lost 0 bases, and 7 bases lay between the germline ends. The CDR3 runs to 13 residues. CDR1 SGHDN and CDR2 FVKESK come from the germline V gene. Patients having uncontrolled infection, another autoimmune disease, pregnancy or lactation were not included. This clonotype has at least ten counts. Its antigen is still unknown. Authors of the study amplified TCR beta CDR3 regions from RNA transcripts. HTBI primers were used for first-round RT-PCR of the TCR CDR3. TCRdb reprocessed the multiplex PCR reads via MiXCR and lists one record per CDR3 protein. The table includes about 610,000 distinct CDR3 sequences, about 15% detected once.

The chain has TRBV14 and TRBJ2-7; D remains ambiguous. This receptor was identified in a woman between 35 and 50 years old with Graves' ophthalmopathy. Input material: blood. DNA of the CDR3: TGTGCCAGCAGCCCCCATAGCTCCTACGAGCAGTACTTC. It translates to CASSPHSSYEQYF.